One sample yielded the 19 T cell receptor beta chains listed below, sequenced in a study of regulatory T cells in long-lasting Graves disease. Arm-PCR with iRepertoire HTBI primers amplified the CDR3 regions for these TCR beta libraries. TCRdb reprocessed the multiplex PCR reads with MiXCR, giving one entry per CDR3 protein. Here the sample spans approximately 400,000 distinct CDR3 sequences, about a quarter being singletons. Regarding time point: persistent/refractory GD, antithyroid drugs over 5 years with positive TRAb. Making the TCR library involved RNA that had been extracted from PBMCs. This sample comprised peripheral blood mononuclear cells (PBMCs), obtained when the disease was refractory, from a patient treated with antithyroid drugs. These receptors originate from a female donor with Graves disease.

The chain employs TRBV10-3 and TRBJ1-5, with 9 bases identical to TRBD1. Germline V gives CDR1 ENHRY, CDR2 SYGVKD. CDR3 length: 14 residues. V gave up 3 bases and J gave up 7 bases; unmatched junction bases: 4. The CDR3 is CAISEDRGYQPQHF. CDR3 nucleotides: TGTGCCATCAGTGAAGACAGGGGGTACCAGCCCCAGCATTTT.

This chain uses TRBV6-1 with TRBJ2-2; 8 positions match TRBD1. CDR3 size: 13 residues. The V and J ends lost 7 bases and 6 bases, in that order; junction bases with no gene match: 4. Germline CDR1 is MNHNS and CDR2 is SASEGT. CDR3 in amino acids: CASTHRGAGELFF. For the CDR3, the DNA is TGTGCCAGCACCCACAGGGGGGCCGGGGAGCTGTTTTTT.

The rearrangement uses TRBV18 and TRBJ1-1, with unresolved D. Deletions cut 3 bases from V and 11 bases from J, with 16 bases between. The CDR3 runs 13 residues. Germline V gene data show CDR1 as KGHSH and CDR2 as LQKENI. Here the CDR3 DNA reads TGTGCCAGCTCACCCCAAGGTCTGCTGGGGGCTTTCTTT. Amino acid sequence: CASSPQGLLGAFF.

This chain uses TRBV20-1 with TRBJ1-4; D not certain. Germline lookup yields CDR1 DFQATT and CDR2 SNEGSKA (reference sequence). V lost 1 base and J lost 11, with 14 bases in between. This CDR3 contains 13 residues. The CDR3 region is CSARVGPAGKLFF. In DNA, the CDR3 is TGCAGTGCTAGAGTTGGCCCGGCGGGGAAACTGTTTTTT.

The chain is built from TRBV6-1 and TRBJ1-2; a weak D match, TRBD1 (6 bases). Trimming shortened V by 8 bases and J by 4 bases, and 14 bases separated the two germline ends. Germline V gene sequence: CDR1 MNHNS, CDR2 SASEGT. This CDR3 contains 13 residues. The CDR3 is CASRDNLFYGYTF. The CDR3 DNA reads TGTGCCAGCCGGGACAACCTTTTCTATGGCTACACCTTC.

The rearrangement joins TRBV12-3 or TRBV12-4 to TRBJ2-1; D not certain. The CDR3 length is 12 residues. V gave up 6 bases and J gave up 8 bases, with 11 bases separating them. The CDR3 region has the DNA TGTGCCAGCAGCCCAAGGTACGATGAGCAGTTCTTC. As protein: CASSPRYDEQFF.

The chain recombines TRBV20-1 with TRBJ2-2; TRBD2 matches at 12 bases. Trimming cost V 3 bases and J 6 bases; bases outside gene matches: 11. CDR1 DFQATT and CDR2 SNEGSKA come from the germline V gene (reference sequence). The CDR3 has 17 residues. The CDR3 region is CSARSTTSGRKSGELFF. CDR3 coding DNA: TGCAGTGCTAGGTCAACAACTAGCGGGAGGAAGTCCGGGGAGCTGTTTTTT.

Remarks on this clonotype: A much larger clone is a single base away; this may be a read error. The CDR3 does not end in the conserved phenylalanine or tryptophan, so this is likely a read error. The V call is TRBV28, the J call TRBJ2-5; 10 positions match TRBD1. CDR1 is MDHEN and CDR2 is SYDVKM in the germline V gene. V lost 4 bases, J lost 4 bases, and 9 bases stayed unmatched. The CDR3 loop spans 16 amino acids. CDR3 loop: CASSYLGTGVGETQYL. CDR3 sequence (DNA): TGTGCCAGCAGTTACCTGGGGACAGGGGTAGGAGAGACCCAGTACCTC.

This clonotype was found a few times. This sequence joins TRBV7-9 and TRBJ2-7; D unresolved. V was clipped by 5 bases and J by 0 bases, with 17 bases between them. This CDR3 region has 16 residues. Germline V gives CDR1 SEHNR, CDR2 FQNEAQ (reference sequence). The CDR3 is CASSPPLGVSSYEQYF. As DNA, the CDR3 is TGTGCCAGCAGCCCACCCCTGGGCGTTAGCTCCTACGAGCAGTACTTC.

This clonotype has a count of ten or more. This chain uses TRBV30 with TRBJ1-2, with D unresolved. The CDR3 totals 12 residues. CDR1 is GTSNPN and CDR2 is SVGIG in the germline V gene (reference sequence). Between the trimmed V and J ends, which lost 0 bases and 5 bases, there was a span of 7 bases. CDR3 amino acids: CAWSVGGYGYTF. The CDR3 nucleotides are TGTGCCTGGAGTGTTGGCGGATATGGCTACACCTTC.

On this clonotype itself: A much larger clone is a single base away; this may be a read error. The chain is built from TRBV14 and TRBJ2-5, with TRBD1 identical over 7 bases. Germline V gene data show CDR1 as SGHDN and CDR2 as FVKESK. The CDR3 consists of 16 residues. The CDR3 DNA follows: TGTGCCAGCAGCCCACTCGGACAGGCGGTCGGAGAGACCCGGTACTTC. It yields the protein CASSPLGQAVGETRYF.

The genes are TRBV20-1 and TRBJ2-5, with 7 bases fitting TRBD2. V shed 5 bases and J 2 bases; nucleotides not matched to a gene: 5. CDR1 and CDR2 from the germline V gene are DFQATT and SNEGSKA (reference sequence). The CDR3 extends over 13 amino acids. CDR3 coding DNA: TGCAGTGCTCTCGGCGGGGGACAAGAGACCCAGTACTTC. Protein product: CSALGGGQETQYF.

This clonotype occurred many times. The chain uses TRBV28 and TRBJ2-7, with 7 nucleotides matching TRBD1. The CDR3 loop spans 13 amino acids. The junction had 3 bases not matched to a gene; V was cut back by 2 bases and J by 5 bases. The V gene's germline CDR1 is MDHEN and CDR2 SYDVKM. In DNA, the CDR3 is TGTGCCAGCAGTTTAACAGGGGAAAACGAGCAGTACTTC. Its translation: CASSLTGENEQYF.

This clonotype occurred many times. CDR3 nucleotides: TGCGCCAGCAGTGAGTCGGGGACTAGCGGGACCTCCTACGAGCAGTACTTC. It encodes CASSESGTSGTSYEQYF. The V gene is TRBV10-1, the J gene TRBJ2-7; 13 bases are a match to TRBD2. Germline V gives CDR1 WNHNN, CDR2 SYGVQD (reference sequence). This CDR3 region has 17 residues. Trimming removed 0 bases from V and 0 bases from J; junction bases left unmatched: 2.

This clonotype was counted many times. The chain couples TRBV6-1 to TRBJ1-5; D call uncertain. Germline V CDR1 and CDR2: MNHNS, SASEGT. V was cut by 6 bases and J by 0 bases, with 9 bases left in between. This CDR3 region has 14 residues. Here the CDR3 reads CASSPPDSNQPQHF. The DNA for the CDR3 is TGTGCCAGCAGCCCGCCAGATAGCAATCAGCCCCAGCATTTT.

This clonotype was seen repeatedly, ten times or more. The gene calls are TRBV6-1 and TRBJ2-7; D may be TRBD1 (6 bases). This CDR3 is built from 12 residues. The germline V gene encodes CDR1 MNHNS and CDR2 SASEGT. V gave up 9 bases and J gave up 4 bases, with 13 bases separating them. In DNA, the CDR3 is TGTGCCAGTGGACAGAGTAGGTACGAGCAGTACTTC. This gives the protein CASGQSRYEQYF.

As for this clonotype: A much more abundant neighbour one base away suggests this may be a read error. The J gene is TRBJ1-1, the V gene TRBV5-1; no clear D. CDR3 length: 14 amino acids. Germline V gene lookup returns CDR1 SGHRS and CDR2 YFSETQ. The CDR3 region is CASSLANLNTEASF. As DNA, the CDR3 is TGCGCCAGCAGCTTGGCCAACCTGAACACTGAAGCTTCCTTT.

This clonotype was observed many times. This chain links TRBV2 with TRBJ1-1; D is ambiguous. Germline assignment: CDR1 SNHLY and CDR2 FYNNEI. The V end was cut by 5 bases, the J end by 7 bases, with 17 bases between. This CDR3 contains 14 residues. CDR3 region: CASSPGLQQYEAFF. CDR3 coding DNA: TGTGCCAGCAGTCCGGGCCTACAGCAGTATGAAGCTTTCTTT.

The CDR3 coding sequence is TGTGCCAGCAGCATCCCGGGACAGGGGAGCTATGGCTACACCTTC. This codes for CASSIPGQGSYGYTF. This chain joins TRBV5-6 and TRBJ1-2, with TRBD1 identical over 10 bases. V was clipped by 4 bases and J by 4 bases; unmatched bases: 7. The CDR3 contains 15 residues. Per germline, CDR1 SGHDT and CDR2 YYEEEE.